A single sample gave rise to the 24 T cell receptor beta chains below, sequenced in a study of regulatory T cells in long-lasting Graves disease. Arm-PCR of CDR3 regions with iRepertoire HTBI primers generated TCR beta libraries. TCRdb processed the multiplex PCR reads anew with MiXCR; each CDR3 protein has one entry. The table has 320,000 or so distinct CDR3 sequences, 15% to 20% seen once. Time point noted: newly diagnosed GD, antithyroid drugs for less than 3 months. After RNA was extracted from PBMCs, the TCR library was made from it. The input for sequencing was peripheral blood mononuclear cells (PBMCs), taken at new diagnosis, from a patient treated with antithyroid drugs. The receptors were gathered from a female donor with Graves disease.

This clonotype has a count of ten or more. J is TRBJ2-7 and V is TRBV27; maybe TRBD2 (5 bases). Germline assignment: CDR1 MNHEY and CDR2 SMNVEV (reference sequence). V gave up 6 bases and J gave up 3 bases, with 6 bases separating them. The length of the CDR3 is 11 residues. Here the CDR3 reads CASRSGYEQYF. The DNA of the CDR3 is TGTGCCAGCAGGAGCGGCTACGAGCAGTACTTC.

This clonotype was seen repeatedly, ten times or more. The chain is built from TRBV9 and TRBJ1-6, with TRBD1 as a possible D gene (5 bases). The CDR3 contains 15 residues. With 0 bases removed from V and 5 bases from J, the gap between germline ends came to 9 bases. CDR1 SGDLS and CDR2 YYNGEE come from the germline V gene. The CDR3 sequence is CASSVAGRDNSPLHF. The CDR3 region has the DNA TGTGCCAGCAGCGTAGCGGGACGGGATAATTCACCCCTCCACTTT.

This clonotype was observed many times. The J gene is TRBJ2-2, the V gene TRBV5-5; D may be TRBD1 (5 bases). The length of the CDR3 is 17 residues. The V and J ends lost 0 bases and 1 base respectively, with 13 bases between them. Germline lookup yields CDR1 SGHKS and CDR2 YYEKEE (reference sequence). CDR3 sequence: CASSLVGGALNTGELFF. The CDR3 DNA sequence: TGTGCCAGCAGCTTGGTTGGTGGGGCGCTGAACACCGGGGAGCTGTTTTTT.

Only a few counts were recorded for this clonotype. The V call is TRBV7-2, the J call TRBJ1-2; TRBD1 might be the D (6 bases). Trimming stripped 3 bases from V and 7 bases from J, with 9 bases between. The germline V gene has CDR1 SGHTA and CDR2 FQGNSA. The CDR3 is made up of 12 amino acids. The CDR3 sequence is CASSFKGGGYTF. The CDR3 region has the DNA TGTGCCAGCAGCTTTAAGGGGGGTGGCTACACCTTC.

This clonotype was seen repeatedly, ten times or more. This chain uses TRBV28 with TRBJ2-5; D not certain. This CDR3 has 11 residues. The V gene's germline CDR1 is MDHEN and CDR2 SYDVKM. Trimming pared 2 bases from V and 13 bases from J, leaving 11 bases between. The chain's CDR3 is CASSLGKTMYF. The CDR3 region has the DNA TGTGCCAGCAGTTTAGGGAAGACCATGTACTTC. The whole variable domain, remainder taken from reference TRBV28 and TRBJ2-5, is DVKVTQSSRYLVKRTGEKVFLECVQDMDHENMFWYRQDPGLGLRLIYFSYDVKMKEKGDIPEGYSVSREKKERFSLILESASTNQTSMYLCASSLGKTMYFGPGTRLLVL.

This clonotype occurred many times. The chain uses TRBV6-1 and TRBJ1-2, with 7 bases lining up with TRBD1. The V gene end was trimmed by 0 bases and the J gene end by 4 bases; junction bases not matched to a gene: 5. The CDR3 spans 15 residues. Germline assignment: CDR1 MNHNS and CDR2 SASEGT. CDR3 sequence: CASSEAHTGVYGYTF. The CDR3 nucleotides are TGTGCCAGCAGTGAAGCCCATACAGGGGTCTATGGCTACACCTTC.

This clonotype was recorded many times. The chain uses TRBV6-1 and TRBJ2-1; D might be TRBD1 (6 bases). The V end lost 5 bases, the J end lost 3 bases, and 17 bases lay between the germline ends. The germline V gene has CDR1 MNHNS and CDR2 SASEGT. CDR3 length: 16 residues. CDR3 sequence (DNA): TGTGCCAGCAGTCTCCAGCGAACAGGGATCTACAATGAGCAGTTCTTC. This gives the protein CASSLQRTGIYNEQFF.

This clonotype was observed a handful of times. V and J are TRBV6-1 and TRBJ2-7, with 9 bases identical to TRBD2. Losses at the gene ends were 4 bases for V and 0 bases for J; bases not matched to a gene: 7. The CDR3 has 16 residues. Germline V gene data show CDR1 as MNHNS and CDR2 as SASEGT. CDR3 nucleotide sequence: TGTGCCAGCAGTGTTTCTAGCGGGACTAGCTCCTACGAGCAGTACTTC. It translates to CASSVSSGTSSYEQYF.

This clonotype was recorded many times. The J gene is TRBJ2-7, the V gene TRBV6-1; the match to TRBD1 covers 9 bases. CDR3 length equals 14 residues. CDR1 is MNHNS and CDR2 is SASEGT in the germline V gene. The junction had 5 bases not matched to a gene; V was cut back by 6 bases and J by 2 bases. CDR3 protein: CASSRQGGPYEQYF. As DNA, the CDR3 is TGTGCCAGCAGCCGACAGGGGGGACCCTACGAGCAGTACTTC.

J is TRBJ2-7 and V is TRBV3-1; 8 bases align to TRBD2. The length of the CDR3 is 15 residues. After removal of 3 bases from V and 5 bases from J, the junction contained 9 bases not matched to a gene. Germline loops: CDR1 LGHDT, CDR2 YNNKEL (reference sequence). The CDR3 region has the DNA TGTGCCAGCAGCCAGCGGGGGGCTAGTTCCAACGAGCAGTACTTC. Amino acids: CASSQRGASSNEQYF.

Note on this clonotype: Possible read error: a much larger clone is one base away. The chain uses TRBV13 and TRBJ2-5, with D tentatively TRBD2 (6 bases). Germline V gene lookup returns CDR1 PRHDT and CDR2 FYEKMQ (reference sequence). This CDR3 is built from 14 residues. Trimming took off 1 base at V and 7 bases at J, with 13 bases between the two ends. This chain's CDR3 is CASSLEGVEGTQYF. Written as DNA, the CDR3 is TGTGCCAGCAGCTTAGAGGGCGTGGAGGGGACCCAGTACTTC.

The chain links TRBV29-1 to TRBJ1-2; D unclear. This CDR3 contains 13 residues. Trimming cost V 4 bases and J 3 bases, with 12 bases left between them. Germline lookup yields CDR1 SQVTM and CDR2 ANQGSEA. CDR3 sequence reads: CSVGARTHYGYTF. The CDR3 DNA reads as TGCAGCGTTGGAGCCCGGACCCACTATGGCTACACCTTC. Complete variable domain (other parts from reference TRBV29-1 and TRBJ1-2): SAVISQKPSRDICQRGTSLTIQCQVDSQVTMMFWYRQQPGQSLTLIATANQGSEATYESGFVIDKFPISRPNLTFSTLTVSNMSPEDSSIYLCSVGARTHYGYTFGSGTRLTVV.

The chain joins TRBV28 to TRBJ2-5; D gene unclear. With 5 bases removed from V and 4 bases from J, the gap between germline ends came to 17 bases. The CDR3 covers 15 residues. From germline, CDR1 is MDHEN and CDR2 SYDVKM. CDR3: CASSPDTRKGETQYF. The CDR3 region has the DNA TGTGCCAGCAGTCCCGACACAAGGAAGGGAGAGACCCAGTACTTC.

This clonotype has a count of ten or more. The chain carries TRBV2 and TRBJ2-2; maybe TRBD1 (6 bases). The CDR3 is 15 residues long. CDR1 and CDR2 (germline): SNHLY, FYNNEI. Trimming left V 6 bases short and J 4 bases short, with 15 bases between. As DNA, the CDR3 is TGTGCCAGCAGAGGGGTGTCGACAGGCACCGGGGAGCTGTTTTTT. This translates into CASRGVSTGTGELFF.

This clonotype was seen ten or more times. The chain recombines TRBV19 with TRBJ2-2; perhaps TRBD2 as D (7 bases). The CDR3 runs 17 residues. Trimming removed 7 bases from V and 6 bases from J, with 24 bases in between. Germline lookup yields CDR1 LNHDA and CDR2 SQIVND (reference sequence). CDR3 DNA sequence: TGTGCCAGTAAGGGAGGGGGGGTAGCAGACAAACCCGGGGAGCTGTTTTTT. Amino acids: CASKGGGVADKPGELFF.

This clonotype was found many times. The J gene is TRBJ1-5, the V gene TRBV12-5; D gene uncertain. Germline CDR1 is LGHNT and CDR2 is FRNRAP. The CDR3 loop spans 12 amino acids. The CDR3 loop is CASSYSNQPQHF. CDR3 coding DNA: TGTGCCAGCAGTTATAGCAATCAGCCCCAGCATTTT. Complete variable domain (other parts from reference TRBV12-5 and TRBJ1-5): DARVTQTPRHKVTEMGQEVTMRCQPILGHNTVFWYRQTMMQGLELLAYFRNRAPLDDSGMPKDRFSAEMPDATLATLKIQPSEPRDSAVYFCASSYSNQPQHFGDGTRLSIL.

The rearrangement links TRBV2 to TRBJ2-7; D unresolved. The V gene's germline CDR1 is SNHLY and CDR2 FYNNEI. This CDR3 comprises 13 residues. V gave up 2 bases and J gave up 5 bases, with 10 bases separating them. CDR3 DNA: TGTGCCAGCAGTGAAAAAGGATTCGACGAGCAGTACTTC. Protein sequence: CASSEKGFDEQYF.

The CDR3: CASSLAAGGLGETQYF. The DNA of the CDR3 is TGTGCCAGCAGCTTAGCAGCGGGAGGGCTTGGGGAGACCCAGTACTTC. The V call is TRBV11-2, the J call TRBJ2-5; 10 positions agree with TRBD2. Germline values: CDR1 SGHAT, CDR2 FQNNGV. The junction had 7 bases not matched to a gene; V was cut back by 1 base and J by 5 bases. The CDR3 spans 16 residues.

V is TRBV5-1 and J is TRBJ2-1; 7 bases are a match to TRBD2. The tail of the sequence fits TRBJ2-5 better, so the J call may be wrong. This CDR3 comprises 16 residues. Germline values: CDR1 SGHRS, CDR2 YFSETQ. The CDR3 sequence: CASSWDYPQVQETQYF. The CDR3 DNA is TGCGCCAGCAGCTGGGACTACCCGCAAGTCCAAGAGACCCAGTACTTC.

At least ten counts were recorded for this clonotype. The V gene is TRBV4-1, the J gene TRBJ1-2, with TRBD1 identical over 8 bases. Germline V gives CDR1 MGHRA, CDR2 YSYEKL. CDR3 length equals 13 residues. The V segment lost 4 bases and the J segment 3 bases; nucleotides outside the gene matches: 1. CDR3 DNA: TGCGCCAGCAGCCCGGGACAGGACTATGGCTACACCTTC. Its protein product is CASSPGQDYGYTF.

This chain connects TRBV9 to TRBJ2-3; the D gene is possibly TRBD2 (6 bases). The CDR3 has 16 residues. Germline-derived CDR1 and CDR2 are SGDLS and YYNGEE. V was pared by 3 bases and J by 3 bases, with 17 bases between. CDR3 bases: TGTGCCAGCAGCGCCCGGGACTCACTAAAAACAGATACGCAGTATTTT. Encoded protein: CASSARDSLKTDTQYF. Based on the CDR3 plus reference TRBV9 and TRBJ2-3, the full variable domain is DSGVTQTPKHLITATGQRVTLRCSPRSGDLSVYWYQQSLDQGLQFLIQYYNGEERAKGNILERFSAQQFPDLHSELNLSSLELGDSALYFCASSARDSLKTDTQYFGPGTRLTVL.

The chain combines TRBV10-3 with TRBJ2-1, with 7 bases lining up with TRBD2. The germline V gene has CDR1 ENHRY and CDR2 SYGVKD. This CDR3 has 13 residues. V shed 10 bases and J 4 bases; nucleotides not matched to a gene: 7. The DNA of the CDR3 is TGTGCCAGCACTAGCGAAGGATACAATGAGCAGTTCTTC. Residues: CASTSEGYNEQFF.

With regard to this clonotype: With a far larger clone one base away, a read error is the likely cause. The rearrangement joins TRBV11-3 to TRBJ2-3, with D perhaps TRBD2 (6 bases). Matching the DNA end better, TRBJ2-5 makes the J call doubtful. This CDR3 contains 13 residues. Germline lookup yields CDR1 SGHNT and CDR2 YENEEA. The CDR3 sequence is CASTGPQREAQYF. In nucleotides, the CDR3 is TGTGCCAGCACGGGACCCCAAAGGGAGGCCCAGTACTTC.

This chain connects TRBV19 to TRBJ1-5; TRBD1 is a possible D gene (5 bases). With 8 bases removed from V and 1 base from J, the gap between germline ends came to 9 bases. This CDR3 spans 13 amino acids. Germline V CDR1 and CDR2: LNHDA, SQIVND (reference sequence). The CDR3 nucleotides read TGTGCCAGTCGTCAGGGAAGCAATCAGCCCCAGCATTTT. It translates to CASRQGSNQPQHF.